The sequence of this T cell receptor beta chain was determined in a study of blood T cell repertoires in COVID-19. In the study overall: Sites across the United States, Italy and Spain contributed samples from acute and convalescent COVID-19. Sources were T cells, B-cell-depleted T cells, or PBMCs; the material itself was cDNA or gDNA.

Enrolment of Seattle patients took place during active infection, and they were followed longitudinally. The CDR3 consists of 18 residues. The germline V gene has CDR1 LGHDT and CDR2 YNNKEL (reference sequence). J gave up 4 bases and V 2 bases, and 8 bases lay outside the gene matches. In the original workflow: Counts of nucleated cells, estimated from reference gene primer amplification, were obtained. Some clones are missing from TCRdb's copy, which holds only in-frame ones; the method was immunoSEQ multiplex PCR. For V, J and clone size, that table is used; D and trimming come from the DNA. The sample lists 200,000 to 250,000 clones, approximately 84% occurring once.

The V and J genes are TRBV3-1 (or the pseudogene TRBV3-2) and TRBJ2-2; 12 bases agree with TRBD2. Sequencing input: peripheral blood. This TCR came from a woman aged 80 or over with COVID-19, enrolled during active disease. CDR3 in amino acids: CASSQSSGGASSTGELFF. The CDR3 coding sequence is TGTGCCAGCAGCCAATCTAGCGGGGGGGCGTCTAGCACCGGGGAGCTGTTTTTT.